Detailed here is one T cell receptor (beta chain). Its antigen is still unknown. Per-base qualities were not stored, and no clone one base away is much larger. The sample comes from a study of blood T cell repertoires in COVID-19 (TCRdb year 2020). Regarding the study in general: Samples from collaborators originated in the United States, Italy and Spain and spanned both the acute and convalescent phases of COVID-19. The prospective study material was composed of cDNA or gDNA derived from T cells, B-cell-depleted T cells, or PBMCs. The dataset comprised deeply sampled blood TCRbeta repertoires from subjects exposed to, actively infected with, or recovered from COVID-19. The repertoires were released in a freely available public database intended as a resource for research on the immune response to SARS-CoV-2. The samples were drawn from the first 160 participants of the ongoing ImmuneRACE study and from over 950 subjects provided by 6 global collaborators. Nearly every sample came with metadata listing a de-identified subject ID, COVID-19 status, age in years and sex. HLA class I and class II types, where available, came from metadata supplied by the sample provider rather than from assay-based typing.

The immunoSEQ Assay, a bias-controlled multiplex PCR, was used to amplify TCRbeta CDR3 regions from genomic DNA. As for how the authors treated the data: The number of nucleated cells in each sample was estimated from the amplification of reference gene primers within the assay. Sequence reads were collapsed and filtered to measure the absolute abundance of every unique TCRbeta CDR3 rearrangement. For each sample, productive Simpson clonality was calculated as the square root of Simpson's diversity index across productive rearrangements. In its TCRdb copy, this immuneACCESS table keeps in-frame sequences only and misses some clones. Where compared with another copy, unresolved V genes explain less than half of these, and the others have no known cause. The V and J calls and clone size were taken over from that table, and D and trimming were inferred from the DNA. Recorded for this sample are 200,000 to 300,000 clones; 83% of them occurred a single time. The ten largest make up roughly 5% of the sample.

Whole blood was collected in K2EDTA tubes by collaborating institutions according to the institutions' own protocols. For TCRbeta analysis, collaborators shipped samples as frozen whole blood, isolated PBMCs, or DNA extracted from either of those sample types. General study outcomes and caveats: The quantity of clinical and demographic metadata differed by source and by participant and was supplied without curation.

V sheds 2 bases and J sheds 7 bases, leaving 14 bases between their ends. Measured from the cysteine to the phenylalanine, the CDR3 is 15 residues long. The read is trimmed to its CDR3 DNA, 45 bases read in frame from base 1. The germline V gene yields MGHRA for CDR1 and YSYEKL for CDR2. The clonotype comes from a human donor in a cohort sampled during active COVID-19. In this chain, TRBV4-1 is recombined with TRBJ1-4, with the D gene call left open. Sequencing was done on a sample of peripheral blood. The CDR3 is CASSQSEAGGEKLFF. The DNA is TGCGCCAGCAGCCAAAGTGAGGCCGGAGGTGAAAAACTGTTTTTT.